This note documents a single T cell receptor beta chain sequence. This sample stems from a study of blood T cell repertoires in COVID-19. Study summary: Samples taken during acute and convalescent COVID-19 were collected in the United States, Italy and Spain. PBMCs, B-cell-depleted T cells, or T cells provided the cDNA or gDNA that made up the material.

Study processing details: Cell counts per sample came from amplifying reference gene primers. Some clones are missing from TCRdb's copy, which holds only in-frame ones; the method was immunoSEQ multiplex PCR. V and J calls and clone size are given by that table; D and trimming were obtained from the DNA. Counted here are over 150,000 clones, about four fifths occurring once; the ten biggest clones make up around 32%. Per the germline V gene, CDR1 is SGHRS and CDR2 is YFSETQ. V lost 0 bases and J lost 3, with 10 bases in between. The CDR3 totals 15 residues. The specimen sequenced was peripheral blood. The rearrangement joins TRBV5-1 to TRBJ1-5, with D possibly being TRBD1 (6 bases). This sequence was found in a woman in her sixties with acute or convalescent COVID-19. The CDR3 coding sequence is TGCGCCAGCAGCTTGGTGGACAGCTACAATCAGCCCCAGCATTTT. Amino acids: CASSLVDSYNQPQHF.